The 29 T cell receptor beta chains presented below share a single source sample, sequenced in a study of blood T cells in healthy people across ages. Next came a second PCR, run for roughly 7 to 12 cycles, which used a sample-barcoded 5' primer along with a J-beta primer mix. TCRdb fed the 5' RACE reads into MiXCR, producing one record per CDR3 protein. The sample has some 930,000 distinct CDR3 sequences; almost 30% are singletons. This sample was also put to use in a study of T cells of mothers and their children.

Specimen: blood. The source of these receptors is a woman aged 40 to 50 in good health.

This clonotype was picked up a small number of times. The chain employs TRBV30 and TRBJ1-5; 7 bases align to TRBD1. The CDR3 runs to 14 residues. From germline, CDR1 is GTSNPN and CDR2 SVGIG (reference sequence). The J segment lost 2 bases and the V segment lost 2 bases, leaving 3 bases of the junction unmatched. The CDR3 nucleotides are TGTGCCTGGAGTTACAGGGGAGGCAATCAGCCCCAGCATTTT. This codes for CAWSYRGGNQPQHF.

As concerns this clonotype: The junction and the germline gene differ at one end; a read error may be behind it. V and J are TRBV5-1 and TRBJ1-1; no clear D gene. Germline values: CDR1 SGHRS, CDR2 YFSETQ. The length of the CDR3 is 14 residues. The CDR3 coding sequence is TGCGTCAGCAGCTTGAGCCTGTTGAACACTGGAGCTTTCTTT. This codes for CVSSLSLLNTGAFF.

Comments on this clonotype: Compared with germline, one end of the junction differs, possibly owing to a read error. The gene calls are TRBV20-1 and TRBJ2-3; 10 nucleotides agree with TRBD2. There are 15 residues in the CDR3. The germline gives CDR1 DFQATT, CDR2 SNEGSKA (reference sequence). CDR3 DNA sequence: TGCAGTGCTACTAAGAGACTAGCGGGTACAGATATGCAGTATTTT. Amino acid sequence: CSATKRLAGTDMQYF.

This clonotype has only a few counts. The chain uses TRBV4-1 and TRBJ1-6, with a tentative D call TRBD1 (6 bases). The CDR3 length is 16 residues. Trimming removed 0 bases at V and 7 bases at J, with 13 bases between. The V gene's germline CDR1 is MGHRA and CDR2 YSYEKL. CDR3 region: CASSQDSRGRNSPLHF. CDR3 nucleotides: TGCGCCAGCAGCCAAGATTCCAGGGGCCGGAATTCACCCCTCCACTTT.

There are a few counts of this clonotype. V is TRBV7-9 and J is TRBJ2-7; TRBD2 agrees at 10 bases. The V segment lost 4 bases and the J segment 6 bases; nucleotides outside the gene matches: 12. The germline CDR1 and CDR2 sequences are SEHNR and FQNEAQ (reference sequence). The CDR3 is 16 residues long. Written as DNA, the CDR3 is TGTGCCAGCAGCTCCCTCAGCGGGGGGGCCATAGGCGAGCAGTACTTC. Protein: CASSSLSGGAIGEQYF.

Details on this clonotype: The junction and the germline gene differ at one end; a read error may be behind it. This chain uses TRBV19 with TRBJ1-2; no clear D gene. This CDR3 is built from 13 residues. Germline V gene sequence: CDR1 LNHDA, CDR2 SQIVND (reference sequence). CDR3 sequence (DNA): TGTGCCAGTAGGTCTCAAGTCGACTATGGCCACACCTTC. Translating it yields CASRSQVDYGHTF.

In nucleotides, the CDR3 is TGTGCCAGCACCGGGGACAGGGGGCCCCTCTACGAGCAGTACTTC. This gives the protein CASTGDRGPLYEQYF. The gene calls are TRBV2 and TRBJ2-7; 12 bases agree with TRBD1. V gave up 7 bases and J gave up 3 bases; unmatched junction bases: 7. Germline values: CDR1 SNHLY, CDR2 FYNNEI. This CDR3 contains 15 residues.

V usage is TRBV5-1 and J usage is TRBJ2-7; D perhaps matches TRBD1 (6 bases). This CDR3 region has 15 residues. Germline lookup yields CDR1 SGHRS and CDR2 YFSETQ. Trimming removed 5 bases at V and 0 bases at J, with 15 bases between. The chain's CDR3 is CASRPGTDSSYEQYF. The DNA for the CDR3 is TGCGCCAGCAGGCCCGGGACGGACAGCTCCTACGAGCAGTACTTC.

The chain recombines TRBV29-1 with TRBJ2-5, with TRBD1 matching over 11 bases. The tail of the sequence fits TRBJ2-7 better, so the J call may be wrong. Germline V CDR1 and CDR2: SQVTM, ANQGSEA. The CDR3 totals 13 residues. The CDR3 region has the DNA TGCAGCGTTCGGACAGGGGGCGACTACGAGCAGTACTTC. Amino acids: CSVRTGGDYEQYF.

The chain combines TRBV29-1 with TRBJ2-5; D is tentatively TRBD1 or TRBD2 (6 bases each). Germline assignment: CDR1 SQVTM and CDR2 ANQGSEA. This CDR3 is 12 amino acids long. With 2 bases removed from V and 11 bases from J, the gap between germline ends came to 15 bases. Here the CDR3 reads CSVERGAREQYF. CDR3 in DNA: TGCAGCGTTGAAAGGGGGGCTAGGGAGCAGTACTTC.

J is TRBJ1-1 and V is TRBV7-3; 8 nucleotides match TRBD1. This CDR3 has 15 amino acids. Germline CDR1 and CDR2: SGHTA and FQGTGA. The trim removed 5 bases at V and 5 bases at J, leaving 10 bases unmatched. CDR3 region: CASSLTGAGGTEAFF. DNA of the CDR3: TGTGCCAGCAGCCTGACAGGGGCCGGGGGAACTGAAGCTTTCTTT.

The chain is built from TRBV7-2 and TRBJ2-4, with 12 bases identical to TRBD2. The CDR3 is 17 residues long. The germline CDR1 and CDR2 sequences are SGHTA and FQGNSA. Trimming took 8 bases from V and 3 from J; bases not matched to a gene: 11. The CDR3, as DNA: TGTACCAGCGCAGACCTCGGACTAGCGGGGAACAAAAACATTCAGTACTTC. Protein: CTSADLGLAGNKNIQYF.

This clonotype was seen more than once but under ten times. The CDR3 DNA reads TGTGCCAGCAGCCCCACCAGGGACCAAAATTCACCCCTCCACTTT. Translated: CASSPTRDQNSPLHF. The chain recombines TRBV6-6 with TRBJ1-6, with D possibly matching TRBD1 (5 bases). The ends were cut back, 6 bases at V and 7 bases at J, with 16 bases in the middle. The CDR3 runs to 15 residues. Germline loops: CDR1 MNHNY, CDR2 SVGAGI (reference sequence).

This clonotype showed up many times. The J gene is TRBJ1-5, the V gene TRBV12-3 or TRBV12-4; TRBD1 might be the D (6 bases). Deletions cut 1 base from V and 3 bases from J, with 13 bases between. CDR3 length equals 16 residues. The CDR3 region has the DNA TGTGCCAGCAGTTTAGACACAGGGTGGACCAATCAGCCCCAGCATTTT. Amino acid sequence: CASSLDTGWTNQPQHF.

The V gene is TRBV7-3, the J gene TRBJ2-5; 8 positions agree with TRBD1. Near its end, the DNA agrees better with TRBJ2-7, so the J call may be wrong. The CDR3 length is 17 residues. Germline CDR1 SGHTA, CDR2 FQGTGA. This chain's CDR3 is CASSPRKVGQGAHEQYF. Here the CDR3 DNA reads TGTGCCAGCAGCCCCCGGAAAGTGGGGCAGGGGGCCCACGAGCAGTACTTC.

This sequence joins TRBV19 and TRBJ2-2; D is uncertain. CDR1 LNHDA and CDR2 SQIVND come from the germline V gene (reference sequence). V lost 3 bases and J lost 4, with 12 bases in between. The CDR3 runs to 15 residues. The CDR3 DNA is TGTGCCAGTAGTATGCCCGTAATCACCACCGGGGAGCTGTTTTTT. This codes for CASSMPVITTGELFF.

The gene calls are TRBV5-6 and TRBJ2-1, with no clear D. This CDR3 region has 14 residues. Germline V gene sequence: CDR1 SGHDT, CDR2 YYEEEE. V was pared by 3 bases and J by 8 bases, with 15 bases between. CDR3 residues: CASSSGRHWDEQFF. The CDR3 region has the DNA TGTGCCAGCAGCTCCGGACGTCATTGGGATGAGCAGTTCTTC.

The table lists this clonotype with a few counts. The chain employs TRBV7-8 and TRBJ2-7; possible D gene TRBD1, 6 bases. This CDR3 comprises 18 residues. From germline, CDR1 is SGHVS and CDR2 FQNEAQ. V lost 1 base, J lost 4 bases, and 23 bases lay in between. CDR3: CASSLVDRRTADNYEQYF. As DNA, the CDR3 is TGTGCCAGCAGCTTAGTGGATCGAAGGACAGCGGATAATTACGAGCAGTACTTC.

The chain joins TRBV27 to TRBJ1-6; D unresolved. CDR1 and CDR2 from the germline V gene are MNHEY and SMNVEV (reference sequence). The V and J ends lost 5 bases and 9 bases respectively, with 11 bases between them. The CDR3 sequence is 13 residues long. The DNA of the CDR3 is TGTGCCAGCAGTATCACGGTTGCTTCACCCCTCCACTTT. This sequence encodes CASSITVASPLHF.

This clonotype was detected a few times. J is TRBJ2-5 and V is TRBV6-5; a weak D match, TRBD1 (5 bases). V lost 7 bases, J lost 1 base, and 10 bases lay in between. The germline V gene has CDR1 MNHEY and CDR2 SVGAGI. The CDR3 sequence is 13 residues long. The CDR3 DNA reads as TGTGCCAGCACTGTAGACAGCCAAGAGACCCAGTACTTC. It encodes CASTVDSQETQYF.

This clonotype was counted between two and nine times. This chain uses TRBV5-1 with TRBJ2-3; no clear D gene. CDR1 is SGHRS, CDR2 YFSETQ, per germline. V was trimmed by 4 bases and J by 6 bases, leaving 15 bases between them. The CDR3 length is 14 residues. CDR3 sequence: CASSIRIPSDTQYF. The CDR3 nucleotides read TGCGCCAGCAGCATCAGAATACCAAGTGATACGCAGTATTTT. The full variable domain, in which reference TRBV5-1 and TRBJ2-3 provide the parts outside the CDR3, is KAGVTQTPRYLIKTRGQQVTLSCSPISGHRSVSWYQQTPGQGLQFLFEYFSETQRNKGNFPGRFSGRQFSNSRSEMNVSTLELGDSALYLCASSIRIPSDTQYFGPGTRLTVL.

The chain carries TRBV10-3 and TRBJ2-3, with 10 bases fitting TRBD2. The CDR3 has 18 amino acids. With V trimmed by 6 bases and J by 2 bases, 14 bases remained unmatched. Per the germline V gene, CDR1 is ENHRY and CDR2 is SYGVKD. This CDR3 is CAIREPGGSGGYTDTQYF. The DNA for the CDR3 is TGTGCCATCAGAGAACCAGGCGGTAGCGGGGGGTACACAGATACGCAGTATTTT.

This clonotype was observed a few times. The gene calls are TRBV18 and TRBJ2-7, with 10 bases fitting TRBD1. Looked up from germline, CDR1 is KGHSH and CDR2 is LQKENI. CDR3 length: 16 residues. The ends lost 5 bases at V and 7 bases at J; junction bases unmatched: 14. Written as DNA, the CDR3 is TGTGCCAGCTCAACGGGACCGGGACAGGGGCCTCGTGAGCAGTACTTC. This encodes CASSTGPGQGPREQYF.

The CDR3 nucleotides read TGTGCCACCAGCAGATACAGGGGAGCGGGCAACGGTGATACGCAGTACTTC. This encodes CATSRYRGAGNGDTQYF. The J gene is TRBJ2-5, the V gene TRBV15; TRBD1 might be the D (7 bases). This CDR3 contains 17 residues. Trimming took off 2 bases at V and 11 bases at J, with 27 bases between the two ends. Germline CDR1 LNHNV, CDR2 YYDKDF (reference sequence).

This clonotype was detected ten times or more. This rearrangement joins TRBV10-3 to TRBJ2-5; D is undetermined. Trimming took 6 bases from V and 0 from J, leaving 5 bases between them. CDR3 length: 12 residues. CDR1 is ENHRY and CDR2 is SYGVKD in the germline V gene. CDR3 sequence: CAISPYQETQYF. DNA of the CDR3: TGTGCCATCAGCCCTTACCAAGAGACCCAGTACTTC.

This clonotype was seen ten or more times. This sequence joins TRBV6-2 or TRBV6-3 and TRBJ1-5, with D maybe TRBD1 (6 bases). CDR1 MNHEY and CDR2 SVGEGT come from the germline V gene. The CDR3 covers 16 residues. The V end was cut by 6 bases, the J end by 2 bases, with 17 bases between. CDR3 amino acids: CASRAHRDFGNQPQHF. In nucleotides, the CDR3 is TGTGCCAGCAGGGCCCACAGGGATTTTGGCAATCAGCCCCAGCATTTT.

This chain connects TRBV3-1 to TRBJ2-3, with 14 bases identical to TRBD2. V lost 4 bases to trimming and J lost 0 bases; unmatched junction nucleotides: 6. The CDR3 spans 18 residues. Germline CDR1 LGHDT, CDR2 YNNKEL (reference sequence). The DNA for the CDR3 is TGTGCCAGCAGCCGGACTAGCGGGGGGCGCATCAGCACAGATACGCAGTATTTT. Amino acids: CASSRTSGGRISTDTQYF.

In this sample, this clonotype turned up a few times. V gene TRBV25-1 combines with J gene TRBJ1-1; 8 bases map to TRBD1. After removal of 4 bases from V and 6 bases from J, the junction contained 4 bases not matched to a gene. This CDR3 has 13 amino acids. Germline CDR1 and CDR2: MGHDK and SYGVNS. CDR3 sequence: CASSGGQGPEAFF. The CDR3 nucleotides read TGTGCCAGCAGTGGAGGACAGGGACCTGAAGCTTTCTTT.

This clonotype was recorded a few times. An end of the junction differs from the germline gene, which may be a read error. The J gene is TRBJ1-2, the V gene TRBV28; D is uncertain. Germline V gene lookup returns CDR1 MDHEN and CDR2 SYDVKM. This CDR3 comprises 11 residues. The CDR3 DNA follows: TGTGCCAGCAGTGTGGGGTATGGCCACACCTTC. Amino acids: CASSVGYGHTF.